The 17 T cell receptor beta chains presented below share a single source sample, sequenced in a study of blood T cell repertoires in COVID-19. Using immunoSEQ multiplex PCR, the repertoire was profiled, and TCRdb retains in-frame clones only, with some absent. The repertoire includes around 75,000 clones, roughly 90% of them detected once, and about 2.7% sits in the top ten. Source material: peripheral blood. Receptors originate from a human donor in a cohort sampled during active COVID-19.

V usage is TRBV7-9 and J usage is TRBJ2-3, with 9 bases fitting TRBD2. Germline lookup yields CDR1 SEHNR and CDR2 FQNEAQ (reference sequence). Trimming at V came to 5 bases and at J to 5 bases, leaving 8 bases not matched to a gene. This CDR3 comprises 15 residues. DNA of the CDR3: TGTGCCAGCAGCCATCTAGCGGGAACAGGAGATACGCAGTATTTT. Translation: CASSHLAGTGDTQYF.

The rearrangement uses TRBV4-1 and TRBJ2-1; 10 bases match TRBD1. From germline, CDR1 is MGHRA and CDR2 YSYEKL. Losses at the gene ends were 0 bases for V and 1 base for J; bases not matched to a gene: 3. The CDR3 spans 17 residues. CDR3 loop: CASSQEGGQGSYNEQFF. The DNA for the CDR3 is TGCGCCAGCAGCCAAGAGGGGGGACAGGGGTCCTACAATGAGCAGTTCTTC.

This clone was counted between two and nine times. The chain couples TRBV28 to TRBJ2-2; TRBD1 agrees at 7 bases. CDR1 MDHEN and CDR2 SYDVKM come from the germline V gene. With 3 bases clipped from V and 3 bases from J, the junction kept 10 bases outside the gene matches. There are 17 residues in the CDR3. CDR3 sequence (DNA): TGTGCCAGCAGTTTCTTTCGGTTAGGGGGCGACACCGGGGAGCTGTTTTTT. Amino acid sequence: CASSFFRLGGDTGELFF. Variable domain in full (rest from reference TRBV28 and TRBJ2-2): DVKVTQSSRYLVKRTGEKVFLECVQDMDHENMFWYRQDPGLGLRLIYFSYDVKMKEKGDIPEGYSVSREKKERFSLILESASTNQTSMYLCASSFFRLGGDTGELFFGEGSRLTVL.

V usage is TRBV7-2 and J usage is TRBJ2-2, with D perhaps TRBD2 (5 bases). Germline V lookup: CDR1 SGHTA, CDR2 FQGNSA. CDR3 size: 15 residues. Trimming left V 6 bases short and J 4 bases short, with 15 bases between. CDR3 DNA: TGTGCCAGCAGGAGGACTCAGATGAGCACCGGGGAGCTGTTTTTT. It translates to CASRRTQMSTGELFF.

CDR3 sequence reads: CASRDNRGLAYGYTF. The CDR3 DNA is TGTGCCAGCAGAGATAACAGGGGGCTGGCCTATGGCTACACCTTC. The V and J genes are TRBV6-6 and TRBJ1-2; 9 nucleotides line up with TRBD1. The CDR3 length is 15 residues. Trimming took 6 bases from V and 4 from J; bases not matched to a gene: 9. Per the germline V gene, CDR1 is MNHNY and CDR2 is SVGAGI (reference sequence).

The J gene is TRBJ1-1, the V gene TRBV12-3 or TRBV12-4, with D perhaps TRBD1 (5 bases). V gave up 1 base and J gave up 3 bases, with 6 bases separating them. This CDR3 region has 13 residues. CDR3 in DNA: TGTGCCAGCAGTTTAGACAGGTACACTGAAGCTTTCTTT. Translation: CASSLDRYTEAFF.

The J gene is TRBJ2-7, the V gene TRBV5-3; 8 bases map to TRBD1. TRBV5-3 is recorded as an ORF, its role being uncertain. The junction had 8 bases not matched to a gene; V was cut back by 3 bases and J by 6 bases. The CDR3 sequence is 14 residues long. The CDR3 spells CARSSRTGNAEQYF. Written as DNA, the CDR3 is TGTGCCAGAAGCTCCCGGACAGGGAATGCCGAGCAGTACTTC.

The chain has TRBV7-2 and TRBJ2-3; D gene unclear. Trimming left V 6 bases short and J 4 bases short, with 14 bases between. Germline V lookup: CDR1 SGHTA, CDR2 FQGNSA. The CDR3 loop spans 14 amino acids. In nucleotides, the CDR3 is TGTGCCAGCAGTTCGCGGTCTACTTCAGATACGCAGTATTTT. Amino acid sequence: CASSSRSTSDTQYF.

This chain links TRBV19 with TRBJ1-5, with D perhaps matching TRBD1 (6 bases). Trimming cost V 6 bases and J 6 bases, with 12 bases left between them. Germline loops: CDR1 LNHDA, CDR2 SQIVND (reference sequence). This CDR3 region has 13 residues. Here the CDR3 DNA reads TGTGCCAGTAGACAGGGAGGGACTCAGCCCCAGCATTTT. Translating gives CASRQGGTQPQHF. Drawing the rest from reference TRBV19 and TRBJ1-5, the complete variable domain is DGGITQSPKYLFRKEGQNVTLSCEQNLNHDAMYWYRQDPGQGLRLIYYSQIVNDFQKGDIAEGYSVSREKKESFPLTVTSAQKNPTAFYLCASRQGGTQPQHFGDGTRLSIL.

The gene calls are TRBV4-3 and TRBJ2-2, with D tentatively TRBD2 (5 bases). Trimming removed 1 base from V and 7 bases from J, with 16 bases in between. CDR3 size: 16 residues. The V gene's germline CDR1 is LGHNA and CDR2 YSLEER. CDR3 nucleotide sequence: TGCGCCAGCAGCCAAGGGACGCACGGGAACGGCGGGGAGCTGTTTTTT. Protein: CASSQGTHGNGGELFF.

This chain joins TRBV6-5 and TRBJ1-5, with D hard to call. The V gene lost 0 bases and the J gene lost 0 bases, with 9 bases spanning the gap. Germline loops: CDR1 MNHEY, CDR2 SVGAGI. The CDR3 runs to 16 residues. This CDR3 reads CASSYSSLYSNQPQHF. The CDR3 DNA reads TGTGCCAGCAGTTACTCGAGTCTTTATAGCAATCAGCCCCAGCATTTT.

CDR3 sequence: CASSQVSGGSYNEQFF. In nucleotides, the CDR3 is TGTGCCAGCAGCCAAGTTAGCGGGGGGTCCTACAATGAGCAGTTCTTC. This sequence joins TRBV3-1 (or the pseudogene TRBV3-2) and TRBJ2-1; 10 nucleotides match TRBD2. This CDR3 contains 16 residues. CDR1 LGHDT and CDR2 YNNKEL come from the germline V gene (reference sequence). J lost 1 base, V lost 1 base, and 1 base had no gene match.

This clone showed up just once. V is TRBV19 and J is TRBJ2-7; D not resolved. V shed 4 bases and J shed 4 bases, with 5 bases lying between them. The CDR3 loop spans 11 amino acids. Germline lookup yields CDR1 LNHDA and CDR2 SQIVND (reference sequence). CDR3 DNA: TGTGCCAGTAGTAACATATACGAGCAGTACTTC. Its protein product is CASSNIYEQYF.

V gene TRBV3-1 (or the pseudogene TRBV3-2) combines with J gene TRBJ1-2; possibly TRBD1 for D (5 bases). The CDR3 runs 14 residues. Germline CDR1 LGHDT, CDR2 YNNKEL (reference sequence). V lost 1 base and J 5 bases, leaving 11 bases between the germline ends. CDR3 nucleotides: TGTGCCAGCAGCCAAGGGGCAGGGAAGTATGGCTACACCTTC. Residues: CASSQGAGKYGYTF.

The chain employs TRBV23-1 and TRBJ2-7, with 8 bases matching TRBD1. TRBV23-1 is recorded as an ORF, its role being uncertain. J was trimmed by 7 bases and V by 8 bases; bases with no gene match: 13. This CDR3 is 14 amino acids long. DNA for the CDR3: TGCGCCAGCTACGCCGGGACAGGTAGAACAGAGCAGTACTTC. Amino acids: CASYAGTGRTEQYF.

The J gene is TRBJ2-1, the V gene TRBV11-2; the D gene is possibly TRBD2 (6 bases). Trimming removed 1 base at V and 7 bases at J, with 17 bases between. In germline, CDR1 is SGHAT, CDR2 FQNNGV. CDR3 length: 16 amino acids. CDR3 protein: CASSLGPFASVNEQFF. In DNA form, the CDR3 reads TGTGCCAGCAGCTTAGGACCCTTCGCTAGCGTTAATGAGCAGTTCTTC.

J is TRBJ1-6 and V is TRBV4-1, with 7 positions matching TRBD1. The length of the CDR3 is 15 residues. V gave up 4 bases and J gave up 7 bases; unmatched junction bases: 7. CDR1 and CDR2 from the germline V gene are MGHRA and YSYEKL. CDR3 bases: TGCGCCAGCAGCCGAGGGGACAGAAACAATTCACCCCTCCACTTT. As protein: CASSRGDRNNSPLHF.